The next 25 T cell receptor beta chains were all read from a single sample in a study of CD8+CD57+ T cells in acquired aplastic anemia. The template used for profiling TCR beta VDJ and CDR3 was genomic DNA. MiXCR, run by TCRdb on the reads, gives a single entry per CDR3 protein. The data contain some 150,000 distinct CDR3 sequences, approximately 41% of them seen just once; the ten biggest clones take up almost 8.5%. The sample was sorted CD4+, CD8+, or CD8+CD57+ T cells (not recorded which) from PBMCs. These receptors originate from a human donor in good health, serving as a control.

This clonotype occurred a few times. J is TRBJ2-1 and V is TRBV7-2; D unclear. This CDR3 has 12 amino acids. Germline V CDR1 and CDR2: SGHTA, FQGNSA. With 6 bases removed from V and 5 bases from J, the gap between germline ends came to 8 bases. In DNA, the CDR3 is TGTGCCAGCAGACGACTTGACAATGAGCAGTTCTTC. It yields the protein CASRRLDNEQFF.

The rearrangement uses TRBV29-1 and TRBJ2-7, with 7 bases matching TRBD2. The germline V gene encodes CDR1 SQVTM and CDR2 ANQGSEA. The V gene end was trimmed by 6 bases and the J gene end by 5 bases; junction bases not matched to a gene: 4. The CDR3 extends over 11 amino acids. The DNA for the CDR3 is TGCAGCGTGGGGGGGGTGGACGAGCAGTACTTC. It translates to CSVGGVDEQYF.

This clonotype was detected once. The genes are TRBV20-1 and TRBJ1-5; D is ambiguous. Looked up from germline, CDR1 is DFQATT and CDR2 is SNEGSKA (reference sequence). Trimming took off 7 bases at V and 6 bases at J, with 4 bases between the two ends. The CDR3 runs to 9 residues. In DNA, the CDR3 is TGCAGTGTCGGTCAGCCCCAGCATTTT. Amino acid sequence: CSVGQPQHF.

On this clonotype: The junction departs from the called germline gene at one end, perhaps through a read error. V and J are TRBV6-5 and TRBJ2-1; 8 bases agree with TRBD2. Germline V gene data show CDR1 as MNHEY and CDR2 as SVGAGI. The CDR3 loop spans 15 amino acids. CDR3 in amino acids: CTSSYPGTSECEQFF. The CDR3, as DNA: TGTACCAGCAGTTACCCCGGGACTAGTGAGTGTGAGCAGTTCTTC.

This clonotype was observed a few times. J is TRBJ2-1 and V is TRBV30; 8 positions agree with TRBD2. This CDR3 is built from 18 residues. V was clipped by 0 bases and J by 0 bases; unmatched bases: 10. Germline loops: CDR1 GTSNPN, CDR2 SVGIG (reference sequence). The CDR3 nucleotides are TGTGCCTGGAGTGTTACGACCCCCGGGACTAGCTCCTACAATGAGCAGTTCTTC. Translating it yields CAWSVTTPGTSSYNEQFF.

This clonotype appeared many times. The CDR3 nucleotides read TGTGCCAGCAGCCAGGCTACGGGACAGGGAGGTGGCTACACCTTC. It specifies CASSQATGQGGGYTF. This chain connects TRBV4-2 to TRBJ1-2; 9 bases fit TRBD1. The CDR3 totals 15 residues. The V and J ends lost 3 bases and 7 bases, in that order; junction bases with no gene match: 9. Per the germline V gene, CDR1 is LGHNA and CDR2 is YNFKEQ.

This clonotype was found many times. The V and J genes are TRBV5-1 and TRBJ1-2; TRBD1 matches at 10 bases. The V segment lost 2 bases and the J segment 12 bases; nucleotides outside the gene matches: 4. The CDR3 sequence is 12 residues long. Germline values: CDR1 SGHRS, CDR2 YFSETQ. In DNA form, the CDR3 reads TGCGCCAGCAGCTTCGGGACAGGGGACAACACCTTC. Its protein is CASSFGTGDNTF.

This clonotype was seen at least ten times. This chain links TRBV4-2 with TRBJ2-5, with 15 nucleotides matching TRBD2. Per the germline V gene, CDR1 is LGHNA and CDR2 is YNFKEQ. CDR3 size: 16 residues. V gave up 4 bases and J gave up 5 bases; unmatched junction bases: 5. The CDR3 reads CASSRSGTSGRETQYF. The CDR3 DNA is TGTGCCAGCAGCCGATCCGGGACTAGCGGGAGGGAGACCCAGTACTTC.

This clonotype was recorded at least ten times. V and J are TRBV6-4 and TRBJ1-1, with 10 bases lining up with TRBD1. Germline CDR1 MRHNA, CDR2 SNTAGT. CDR3 size: 14 residues. Losses at the gene ends were 5 bases for V and 6 bases for J; bases not matched to a gene: 6. In DNA form, the CDR3 reads TGTGCCAGCAGTCCCAGACAGGGGGCCTCTGAAGCTTTCTTT. It yields the protein CASSPRQGASEAFF.

This clonotype was observed many times. CDR3 nucleotides: TGTGCCAGCAGCCTCCAGGGGGCAGGGTATGGCTACACCTTC. Its protein product is CASSLQGAGYGYTF. The gene calls are TRBV11-2 and TRBJ1-2; 8 nucleotides agree with TRBD1. The CDR3 has 14 amino acids. The V gene end was trimmed by 5 bases and the J gene end by 5 bases; junction bases not matched to a gene: 7. Germline CDR1 and CDR2: SGHAT and FQNNGV.

This clonotype showed up many times. V usage is TRBV6-1 and J usage is TRBJ1-2, with TRBD1 identical over 8 bases. The germline gives CDR1 MNHNS, CDR2 SASEGT. The CDR3 totals 15 residues. The V segment lost 1 base and the J segment 2 bases; nucleotides outside the gene matches: 3. This chain's CDR3 is CASSEGYRGNYGYTF. CDR3 DNA sequence: TGTGCCAGCAGTGAAGGGTACAGGGGGAACTATGGCTACACCTTC.

This clonotype showed up many times. CDR3 sequence (DNA): TGTGCCAGCAGCCAATCAAATGAGCAGTTCTTC. It specifies CASSQSNEQFF. The J gene is TRBJ2-1, the V gene TRBV12-3 or TRBV12-4, with D uncertain. V was pared by 6 bases and J by 7 bases, with 7 bases between. This CDR3 has 11 residues.

This clonotype was picked up many times. The rearrangement joins TRBV20-1 to TRBJ2-5, with D possibly matching TRBD2 (7 bases). Trimming shortened V by 7 bases and J by 5 bases, and 17 bases separated the two germline ends. The CDR3 totals 13 residues. From germline, CDR1 is DFQATT and CDR2 SNEGSKA (reference sequence). In DNA, the CDR3 is TGCAGTGTTCTTCCGGGGGGCATCGAGACCCAGTACTTC. Translated: CSVLPGGIETQYF.

The table lists this clonotype with a few counts. This rearrangement joins TRBV3-1 to TRBJ2-1, with 10 nucleotides matching TRBD2. This CDR3 comprises 15 residues. The V gene's germline CDR1 is LGHDT and CDR2 YNNKEL (reference sequence). V trimming: 3 bases; J trimming: 10 bases; junction bases outside the gene matches: 9. Written as DNA, the CDR3 is TGTGCCAGCAGCCAGCTAGCGGGGGAACGGGGAGAGCAGTTCTTC. This sequence encodes CASSQLAGERGEQFF.

In regard to this clonotype: A read error may be the cause here, since a much bigger clone is one base away. The chain has TRBV3-1 and TRBJ2-1; 8 positions match TRBD2. Germline values: CDR1 LGHDT, CDR2 YNNKEL (reference sequence). This CDR3 is 17 amino acids long. The CDR3 is CASSQESGGRSYNERFF. In nucleotides, the CDR3 is TGTGCCAGCAGCCAAGAGAGCGGGGGCCGCTCCTACAATGAGCGGTTCTTC.

This clonotype was seen more than once but under ten times. An end of the junction differs from the germline gene, which may be a read error. CDR3 bases: TGCGCCAGCAGCTTGGACACGATGAACACTGAAGCTTCCTTT. This translates into CASSLDTMNTEASF. V is TRBV5-1 and J is TRBJ1-1; D is uncertain. This CDR3 contains 14 residues. In germline, CDR1 is SGHRS, CDR2 YFSETQ.

The CDR3 loop is CASSPPSGAEAFF. In DNA form, the CDR3 reads TGTGCCAGCTCACCACCATCCGGGGCTGAAGCTTTCTTT. The V and J genes are TRBV18 and TRBJ1-1; no firm D call. The V and J ends lost 0 bases and 6 bases respectively, with 8 bases between them. Germline V lookup: CDR1 KGHSH, CDR2 LQKENI. The CDR3 extends over 13 amino acids.

This clonotype has a handful of counts. J is TRBJ1-3 and V is TRBV12-5; weak D call: TRBD1 (6 bases). V was shortened by 8 bases and J by 8 bases, with 10 bases between the two germline ends. The CDR3 is 11 residues long. Germline CDR1 LGHNT, CDR2 FRNRAP. CDR3 protein: CASTGTHTIYF. Written as DNA, the CDR3 is TGTGCTAGTACAGGGACCCACACCATATATTTT. The whole variable domain, filled in from reference TRBV12-5 and TRBJ1-3, reads DARVTQTPRHKVTEMGQEVTMRCQPILGHNTVFWYRQTMMQGLELLAYFRNRAPLDDSGMPKDRFSAEMPDATLATLKIQPSEPRDSAVYFCASTGTHTIYFGEGSWLTVV.

Remarks on this clonotype: Being one base from a much bigger clone, this may be a read error. This rearrangement joins TRBV30 to TRBJ2-1; 8 bases match TRBD2. The CDR3 is 13 amino acids. Trimming at V came to 5 bases and at J to 9 bases, leaving 9 bases not matched to a gene. Germline V lookup: CDR1 GTSNPN, CDR2 SVGIG (reference sequence). CDR3 protein: CAWVRSGGFEQFF. The DNA of the CDR3 is TGTGCCTGGGTCCGAAGCGGGGGATTTGAGCAGTTCTTC.

This clonotype was picked up one time. The chain carries TRBV10-3 and TRBJ1-1, with no clear D. Germline lookup yields CDR1 ENHRY and CDR2 SYGVKD. This CDR3 has 13 amino acids. V lost 6 bases and J lost 2, with 10 bases in between. The CDR3 here is CAIRDGINTEAFF. CDR3 in DNA: TGTGCCATCAGGGACGGAATTAACACTGAAGCTTTCTTT.

This clonotype was detected ten times or more. This sequence joins TRBV10-3 and TRBJ2-2; D gene ambiguous. With 3 bases removed from V and 6 bases from J, the gap between germline ends came to 17 bases. The CDR3 is 16 residues long. CDR1 ENHRY and CDR2 SYGVKD come from the germline V gene. In nucleotides, the CDR3 is TGTGCCATCAGTGAAGTTCCCGCGGTGGCAGCCGGGGAGCTGTTTTTT. Translation: CAISEVPAVAAGELFF.

This clonotype occurred many times. The rearrangement uses TRBV2 and TRBJ2-2; TRBD2 matches at 11 bases. Germline lookup yields CDR1 SNHLY and CDR2 FYNNEI. Germline trimming cut 5 bases from V and 4 bases from J; bases unmatched to any gene: 9. The length of the CDR3 is 17 residues. The CDR3 loop is CASSFIRLAGSTGELFF. DNA for the CDR3: TGTGCCAGCAGTTTCATACGACTAGCGGGGAGCACCGGGGAGCTGTTTTTT.

The CDR3 DNA follows: TGTGCCAGCAGCTTAGAAAGGGCTAGCGCTGACAATGAGCAGTTCTTC. It yields the protein CASSLERASADNEQFF. The rearrangement links TRBV11-2 to TRBJ2-1; maybe TRBD2 (6 bases). Germline V gene sequence: CDR1 SGHAT, CDR2 FQNNGV. The CDR3 runs 16 residues. Trimming cost V 0 bases and J 5 bases, with 14 bases left between them. Combining the CDR3 with reference TRBV11-2 and TRBJ2-1 gives the whole variable domain EAGVAQSPRYKIIEKRQSVAFWCNPISGHATLYWYQQILGQGPKLLIQFQNNGVVDDSQLPKDRFSAERLKGVDSTLKIQPAKLEDSAVYLCASSLERASADNEQFFGPGTRLTVL.

J is TRBJ2-5 and V is TRBV7-8, with TRBD1 matching 8 bases. CDR1 is SGHVS, CDR2 FQNEAQ, per germline. CDR3 size: 15 residues. With 5 bases clipped from V and 4 bases from J, the junction kept 9 bases outside the gene matches. In DNA form, the CDR3 reads TGTGCCAGCAGCCCTAACACCGGGACAGGAGAGACCCAGTACTTC. Amino acids: CASSPNTGTGETQYF.

The table lists this clonotype with many counts. The chain recombines TRBV4-1 with TRBJ2-3, with no clear D. Between the trimmed V and J ends, which lost 0 bases and 8 bases, there was a span of 21 bases. Germline lookup yields CDR1 MGHRA and CDR2 YSYEKL. There are 17 residues in the CDR3. Here the CDR3 reads CASSQDHVSRARTTQYF. The CDR3 bases are TGCGCCAGCAGCCAAGATCATGTTAGTCGGGCCCGGACTACGCAGTATTTT.